The 16 T cell receptor beta chains given below trace back to one sample, sequenced in a study of shared clonotypes between healthy human individuals. TCRdb's table, derived via immunoSEQ multiplex PCR, lists solely in-frame clones and lacks some. This table has hundreds of thousands of clones, roughly 97% appearing once. The sequencing sample was made of naive CD4+ T cells sorted from blood. Sample subset: CD45RA+ positively selected. Receptors originate from a woman in her twenties or thirties in good health.

CDR3 protein: CASSSPLGEMTDTQYF. DNA for the CDR3: TGCGCCAGCAGCTCCCCTTTAGGGGAGATGACAGATACGCAGTATTTT. The gene calls are TRBV5-1 and TRBJ2-3; D might be TRBD1 or TRBD2, each matching 5 bases. The CDR3 sequence is 16 residues long. The ends were cut back, 3 bases at V and 3 bases at J, with 17 bases in the middle. Germline V lookup: CDR1 SGHRS, CDR2 YFSETQ.

Turning to this clone: Distinct nucleotide sequences in the sample also encode this CDR3. The genes are TRBV5-1 and TRBJ2-7; 7 bases line up with TRBD1. J lost 3 bases, V lost 0 bases, and 3 bases had no gene match. The germline gives CDR1 SGHRS, CDR2 YFSETQ. The CDR3 is 14 residues long. The DNA of the CDR3 is TGCGCCAGCAGCTTGGGACAGGGATTCTACGAGCAGTACTTC. Translating gives CASSLGQGFYEQYF.

V and J are TRBV2 and TRBJ2-3; no firm D call. The CDR3 covers 15 residues. V was pared by 5 bases and J by 2 bases, with 14 bases between. The germline CDR1 and CDR2 sequences are SNHLY and FYNNEI. As DNA, the CDR3 is TGTGCCAGCAGTTCTAACAGCGTTCCCACAGATACGCAGTATTTT. Translated, it gives CASSSNSVPTDTQYF.

The chain is built from TRBV5-6 and TRBJ2-7; 8 nucleotides match TRBD1. Germline values: CDR1 SGHDT, CDR2 YYEEEE. The V gene end was trimmed by 1 base and the J gene end by 3 bases; junction bases not matched to a gene: 3. The CDR3 extends over 14 amino acids. CDR3 loop: CASSLFGTGYEQYF. CDR3 bases: TGTGCCAGCAGCTTGTTCGGGACAGGCTACGAGCAGTACTTC.

This chain links TRBV27 with TRBJ2-4, with 8 bases identical to TRBD2. J was trimmed by 0 bases and V by 4 bases; bases with no gene match: 11. The CDR3 runs 18 residues. Germline assignment: CDR1 MNHEY and CDR2 SMNVEV (reference sequence). Here the CDR3 DNA reads TGTGCCAGCAGTTCGAAGCTAGCGGGTGTACTAGCCAAAAACATTCAGTACTTC. It yields the protein CASSSKLAGVLAKNIQYF.

This chain uses TRBV9 with TRBJ1-3; the D is unclear. V was clipped by 4 bases and J by 0 bases, with 11 bases between them. The germline V gene has CDR1 SGDLS and CDR2 YYNGEE. The CDR3 spans 15 residues. The CDR3 spells CASSQGQSSGNTIYF. The CDR3 bases are TGTGCCAGCAGCCAAGGTCAAAGCTCTGGAAACACCATATATTTT. The full variable domain, rest sourced from reference TRBV9 and TRBJ1-3, is DSGVTQTPKHLITATGQRVTLRCSPRSGDLSVYWYQQSLDQGLQFLIQYYNGEERAKGNILERFSAQQFPDLHSELNLSSLELGDSALYFCASSQGQSSGNTIYFGEGSWLTVV.

The chain recombines TRBV6-6 with TRBJ1-5; D possibly corresponds to TRBD1 (6 bases). Between the trimmed V and J ends, which lost 6 bases and 0 bases, there was a span of 9 bases. The CDR3 covers 14 residues. The germline V gene encodes CDR1 MNHNY and CDR2 SVGAGI (reference sequence). CDR3: CASRMDSSNQPQHF. The CDR3 region has the DNA TGTGCCAGCAGGATGGACAGTAGCAATCAGCCCCAGCATTTT.

This clone appeared once. The genes are TRBV6-5 and TRBJ1-4; TRBD1 is a possible D gene (6 bases). Deletions cut 6 bases from V and 7 bases from J, with 15 bases between. The CDR3 extends over 14 amino acids. Germline V gene sequence: CDR1 MNHEY, CDR2 SVGAGI. The CDR3 sequence: CASRTTGPSEKLFF. CDR3 sequence (DNA): TGTGCCAGCAGAACTACAGGGCCGAGTGAAAAACTGTTTTTT.

J is TRBJ1-3 and V is TRBV7-9, with 9 bases lining up with TRBD1. Per germline, CDR1 SEHNR and CDR2 FQNEAQ (reference sequence). The CDR3 is 15 amino acids. With V trimmed by 3 bases and J by 4 bases, 4 bases remained unmatched. CDR3 protein: CASSFDRGFGNTIYF. CDR3 DNA sequence: TGTGCCAGCAGCTTCGACAGGGGGTTCGGAAACACCATATATTTT. Complete variable domain (other parts from reference TRBV7-9 and TRBJ1-3): DTGVSQNPRHKITKRGQNVTFRCDPISEHNRLYWYRQTLGQGPEFLTYFQNEAQLEKSRLLSDRFSAERPKGSFSTLEIQRTEQGDSAMYLCASSFDRGFGNTIYFGEGSWLTVV.

The J gene is TRBJ2-1, the V gene TRBV5-4; the D gene is possibly TRBD1 (6 bases). V was clipped by 3 bases and J by 0 bases, with 22 bases between them. Germline V gene data show CDR1 as SGHNT and CDR2 as YYREEE (reference sequence). This CDR3 has 19 residues. CDR3 DNA: TGTGCCAGCAGCTCGGTGCAGGGGTCCCGAACGAGCTCCTACAATGAGCAGTTCTTC. This gives the protein CASSSVQGSRTSSYNEQFF.

V gene TRBV28 combines with J gene TRBJ2-2, with D possibly being TRBD1 (6 bases). The CDR3 loop spans 11 amino acids. Germline V gene lookup returns CDR1 MDHEN and CDR2 SYDVKM. Trimming took off 5 bases at V and 9 bases at J, with 7 bases between the two ends. The CDR3, as DNA: TGTGCCAGCAGTGGGGGCAGGGAGCTGTTTTTT. It codes for CASSGGRELFF.

J is TRBJ1-2 and V is TRBV19, with D unresolved. The CDR3 consists of 12 residues. V was pared by 7 bases and J by 0 bases, with 6 bases between. Germline lookup yields CDR1 LNHDA and CDR2 SQIVND (reference sequence). For the CDR3, the DNA is TGTGCCAGTATGAAGACTAACTATGGCTACACCTTC. Translation gives CASMKTNYGYTF.

The V gene is TRBV7-6, the J gene TRBJ2-7; D uncertain. Per germline, CDR1 SGHVS and CDR2 FNYEAQ. V gave up 1 base and J gave up 3 bases, with 7 bases separating them. The length of the CDR3 is 13 residues. The CDR3 DNA sequence: TGTGCCAGCAGCTTAGTGCGGCGCTACGAGCAGTACTTC. Translation gives CASSLVRRYEQYF. The full variable domain, its missing parts supplied by reference TRBV7-6 and TRBJ2-7, is GAGVSQSPRYKVTKRGQDVALRCDPISGHVSLYWYRQALGQGPEFLTYFNYEAQQDKSGLPNDRFSAERPEGSISTLTIQRTEQRDSAMYRCASSLVRRYEQYFGPGTRLTVT.

The chain joins TRBV25-1 to TRBJ2-1, with D hard to call. Trimming removed 4 bases at V and 8 bases at J, with 12 bases between. Germline-derived CDR1 and CDR2 are MGHDK and SYGVNS. CDR3 length: 13 amino acids. Written as DNA, the CDR3 is TGTGCCAGCAGTGGTCGATCTCTCCATGAGCAGTTCTTC. Amino acid sequence: CASSGRSLHEQFF.

This chain joins TRBV6-1 and TRBJ2-7, with 11 bases that match TRBD2. The CDR3 extends over 15 amino acids. V lost 4 bases to trimming and J lost 6 bases; unmatched junction nucleotides: 8. Per germline, CDR1 MNHNS and CDR2 SASEGT. For the CDR3, the DNA is TGTGCCAGCAGTGCGCTAGCGGGAGGCCACGCCGAGCAGTACTTC. This gives the protein CASSALAGGHAEQYF.

The chain combines TRBV4-1 with TRBJ2-3, with TRBD2 identical over 11 bases. Germline CDR1 MGHRA, CDR2 YSYEKL. The junction had 14 bases not matched to a gene; V was cut back by 4 bases and J by 5 bases. CDR3 length equals 18 residues. Here the CDR3 reads CASSLGPVAGGAKDTQYF. The CDR3 bases are TGCGCCAGCAGCCTTGGCCCCGTAGCGGGAGGGGCCAAAGATACGCAGTATTTT.